These 15 T cell receptor beta chains originate from one sample sequenced in a study of T cells after yellow fever vaccination. One entry per CDR3 protein, called by TCRdb with MiXCR from the 5' RACE reads. Of under 350,000 distinct CDR3 sequences listed, about 4% were seen once; the top ten hold about 26%. The starting material was PBMCs, obtained 5 days after the yellow fever booster vaccination. All receptors come from a man aged 18 to 30 who received the YFV17D yellow fever vaccine.

This clonotype was seen only a few times. The V gene is TRBV5-1, the J gene TRBJ2-7, with D unresolved. V was clipped by 0 bases and J by 2 bases, with 9 bases between them. Germline loops: CDR1 SGHRS, CDR2 YFSETQ. This CDR3 has 14 residues. The CDR3 loop reads CASSLVVPTYEQYF. The CDR3 coding sequence is TGCGCCAGCAGCTTGGTTGTACCTACCTACGAGCAGTACTTC.

This clonotype was seen only a few times. This chain uses TRBV6-6 with TRBJ1-2; D uncertain. Germline V gene lookup returns CDR1 MNHNY and CDR2 SVGAGI (reference sequence). Trimming pared 8 bases from V and 8 bases from J, leaving 9 bases between. The CDR3 loop spans 10 amino acids. The DNA for the CDR3 is TGTGCCAGCCGCCTTGGAGGCTACACCTTC. Amino acid sequence: CASRLGGYTF.

This clonotype was counted between two and nine times. The chain has TRBV5-6 and TRBJ1-2; D gene uncertain. The CDR3 runs 12 residues. Trimming stripped 7 bases from V and 3 bases from J, with 10 bases between. Germline V gene sequence: CDR1 SGHDT, CDR2 YYEEEE. In DNA, the CDR3 is TGTGCCAGCTTCTTCCAGGACTATGGCTACACCTTC. Its protein is CASFFQDYGYTF. Complete variable domain (other parts from reference TRBV5-6 and TRBJ1-2): DAGVTQSPTHLIKTRGQQVTLRCSPKSGHDTVSWYQQALGQGPQFIFQYYEEEERQRGNFPDRFSGHQFPNYSSELNVNALLLGDSALYLCASFFQDYGYTFGSGTRLTVV.

This clonotype was observed a handful of times. The chain couples TRBV7-3 to TRBJ2-3; TRBD2 matches 8 bases. V trimming: 2 bases; J trimming: 6 bases; junction bases outside the gene matches: 7. The CDR3 length is 15 residues. Germline V gene lookup returns CDR1 SGHTA and CDR2 FQGTGA. The CDR3 protein is CASSLWAGGRDTQYF. CDR3 DNA: TGTGCCAGCAGCTTATGGGCGGGGGGCAGGGATACGCAGTATTTT.

This chain connects TRBV2 to TRBJ1-4; no definite D call. The ends were cut back, 1 base at V and 5 bases at J, with 2 bases in the middle. There are 12 residues in the CDR3. CDR1 and CDR2 (germline): SNHLY, FYNNEI. CDR3 protein: CASSEVNEKLFF. CDR3 in DNA: TGTGCCAGCAGTGAAGTGAATGAAAAACTGTTTTTT.

The gene calls are TRBV5-1 and TRBJ2-5, with D unclear. The CDR3 has 13 amino acids. Germline V gene sequence: CDR1 SGHRS, CDR2 YFSETQ. Trimming took 4 bases from V and 6 from J, leaving 13 bases between them. CDR3 sequence: CASSPLLGKTQYF. Here the CDR3 DNA reads TGCGCCAGCAGCCCCCTCCTAGGGAAGACCCAGTACTTC.

The gene calls are TRBV5-1 and TRBJ2-7, with 11 bases identical to TRBD1. V shed 4 bases and J 3 bases; nucleotides not matched to a gene: 3. The length of the CDR3 is 14 residues. CDR1 and CDR2 from the germline V gene are SGHRS and YFSETQ. DNA of the CDR3: TGCGCCAGCAGCCGGACAGGGGGCCTCTACGAGCAGTACTTC. Its protein is CASSRTGGLYEQYF. The full variable domain, its missing parts supplied by reference TRBV5-1 and TRBJ2-7, is KAGVTQTPRYLIKTRGQQVTLSCSPISGHRSVSWYQQTPGQGLQFLFEYFSETQRNKGNFPGRFSGRQFSNSRSEMNVSTLELGDSALYLCASSRTGGLYEQYFGPGTRLTVT.

The chain employs TRBV6-2 or TRBV6-3 and TRBJ1-6; D gene uncertain. The CDR3 totals 12 residues. Trimming stripped 7 bases from V and 9 bases from J, with 10 bases between. Germline CDR1 is MNHEY and CDR2 is SVGEGT. CDR3 amino acids: CASMDAGSPLHF. The CDR3 bases are TGTGCCAGCATGGACGCGGGTTCACCCCTCCACTTT.

This chain joins TRBV18 and TRBJ2-5; D remains ambiguous. Germline V gene lookup returns CDR1 KGHSH and CDR2 LQKENI. V lost 1 base and J lost 1, with 7 bases in between. The CDR3 is made up of 14 amino acids. CDR3 DNA sequence: TGTGCCAGCTCACCACTTGACACCCAAGAGACCCAGTACTTC. Its protein is CASSPLDTQETQYF.

This clonotype was detected only a few times. J is TRBJ1-6 and V is TRBV4-1; perhaps TRBD1 as D (6 bases). Looked up from germline, CDR1 is MGHRA and CDR2 is YSYEKL. The CDR3 consists of 15 residues. V gave up 0 bases and J gave up 7 bases, with 10 bases separating them. The CDR3 spells CASSQDKQGNSPLHF. CDR3 sequence (DNA): TGCGCCAGCAGCCAAGATAAACAGGGAAATTCACCCCTCCACTTT.

The chain employs TRBV12-3 or TRBV12-4 and TRBJ2-3; D perhaps matches TRBD1 (5 bases). This CDR3 is built from 15 residues. V lost 6 bases to trimming and J lost 1 base, with 14 bases between them. In nucleotides, the CDR3 is TGTGCCAGCAGCCTTGATTTGACAGGCACAGATACGCAGTATTTT. It translates to CASSLDLTGTDTQYF.

This clonotype has just a few counts. A junction boundary mismatches the germline segment, possibly from a read error. The chain couples TRBV18 to TRBJ2-1; no firm D call. The germline CDR1 and CDR2 sequences are KGHSH and LQKENI. The CDR3 runs 15 residues. CDR3 DNA: TGTGCCAGCTCGCCACCCAGCAGCTCCCACAATGAGCAGTTCTTC. Its protein product is CASSPPSSSHNEQFF.

A few counts support this clonotype. The chain links TRBV9 to TRBJ2-7; perhaps D is TRBD1 or TRBD2 (5 bases each). The germline V gene has CDR1 SGDLS and CDR2 YYNGEE. The CDR3 is 14 amino acids. V was pared by 4 bases and J by 5 bases, with 16 bases between. CDR3 amino acids: CASSPGRRAHEQYF. CDR3 DNA sequence: TGTGCCAGCAGCCCGGGACGGCGGGCCCACGAGCAGTACTTC.

V is TRBV4-3 and J is TRBJ2-7; possibly TRBD2 for D (7 bases). This CDR3 region has 15 residues. The V gene's germline CDR1 is LGHNA and CDR2 YSLEER. Trimming cost V 0 bases and J 3 bases, with 12 bases left between them. CDR3 residues: CASSQEMGGLYEQYV. CDR3 nucleotide sequence: TGCGCCAGCAGCCAAGAGATGGGGGGGCTCTACGAGCAGTACGTC.

This clonotype has a handful of counts. This chain joins TRBV6-2 or TRBV6-3 and TRBJ1-5; TRBD1 is a possible D gene (6 bases). The V and J ends lost 8 bases and 4 bases respectively, with 15 bases between them. The CDR3 extends over 14 amino acids. The V gene's germline CDR1 is MNHEY and CDR2 SVGEGT. The CDR3 DNA follows: TGTGCCAGCCGACAGGCGGGGGGAAATCAGCCCCAGCATTTT. Its protein product is CASRQAGGNQPQHF.